A single sample is the source of the 20 T cell receptor beta chains below, sequenced in a study of blood T cell repertoires in COVID-19. The repertoire was sequenced with immunoSEQ multiplex PCR; TCRdb's copy has only in-frame clones and lacks some. The sample has about 120,000 clones; 70% to 90% are singletons. Sequenced sample: peripheral blood. These receptors originate from a man aged 65 to 79 who had recovered from COVID-19.

The chain joins TRBV6-5 to TRBJ1-2; no definite D call. Germline V gene data show CDR1 as MNHEY and CDR2 as SVGAGI. Trimming took off 7 bases at V and 6 bases at J, with 18 bases between the two ends. The CDR3 extends over 14 amino acids. CDR3: CASTLWAGFDGYTF. The CDR3 DNA reads TGTGCCAGCACCCTATGGGCGGGGTTCGATGGCTACACCTTC.

This clone has just one count. Written as DNA, the CDR3 is TGTGCCAGCAGCTTTAGCGGGGGGTTCAACAATGAGCAGTTCTTC. It specifies CASSFSGGFNNEQFF. V is TRBV11-2 and J is TRBJ2-1, with 10 positions matching TRBD2. The ends lost 3 bases at V and 5 bases at J; junction bases unmatched: 4. CDR3 length: 15 residues. From germline, CDR1 is SGHAT and CDR2 FQNNGV. Filled out from reference TRBV11-2 and TRBJ2-1, the complete variable domain reads EAGVAQSPRYKIIEKRQSVAFWCNPISGHATLYWYQQILGQGPKLLIQFQNNGVVDDSQLPKDRFSAERLKGVDSTLKIQPAKLEDSAVYLCASSFSGGFNNEQFFGPGTRLTVL.

The chain has TRBV10-1 and TRBJ2-1; TRBD2 agrees at 12 bases. Germline-derived CDR1 and CDR2 are WNHNN and SYGVQD (reference sequence). V trimming: 0 bases; J trimming: 7 bases; junction bases outside the gene matches: 1. The length of the CDR3 is 15 residues. The CDR3 DNA follows: TGCGCCAGCAGTGAGTCGACTAGCGGGGGAAATGAGCAGTTCTTC. Protein: CASSESTSGGNEQFF.

The genes are TRBV7-2 and TRBJ1-2; D not resolved. CDR1 is SGHTA and CDR2 is FQGNSA in the germline V gene. The CDR3 totals 13 residues. V lost 2 bases to trimming and J lost 5 bases, with 9 bases between them. The CDR3 here is CASSLIRPYGYTF. The CDR3 DNA reads TGTGCCAGCAGCTTAATCAGGCCTTATGGCTACACCTTC. The variable domain in full, with the rest retrieved from reference TRBV7-2 and TRBJ1-2, is GAGVSQSPSNKVTEKGKDVELRCDPISGHTALYWYRQSLGQGLEFLIYFQGNSAPDKSGLPSDRFSAERTGGSVSTLTIQRTQQEDSAVYLCASSLIRPYGYTFGSGTRLTVV.

This clone was seen more than once but under ten times. V gene TRBV5-1 combines with J gene TRBJ2-2; 7 bases line up with TRBD2. This CDR3 is built from 15 residues. Trimming removed 5 bases from V and 1 base from J; junction bases left unmatched: 5. CDR1 is SGHRS and CDR2 is YFSETQ in the germline V gene. CDR3 coding DNA: TGCGCCAGCAGACCGGGAGGACAGAACACCGGGGAGCTGTTTTTT. This sequence encodes CASRPGGQNTGELFF.

The rearrangement joins TRBV7-3 to TRBJ2-3; TRBD2 agrees at 13 bases. The V segment lost 2 bases and the J segment 4 bases; nucleotides outside the gene matches: 9. The CDR3 runs to 18 residues. CDR1 is SGHTA and CDR2 is FQGTGA in the germline V gene. As DNA, the CDR3 is TGTGCCAGCAGCTTATCGGGACTAGCGGGAATTGTGTCAGATACGCAGTATTTT. Protein: CASSLSGLAGIVSDTQYF.

V and J are TRBV30 and TRBJ2-1; D gene unclear. The CDR3 is made up of 13 amino acids. Trimming cost V 3 bases and J 2 bases, with 8 bases left between them. Germline lookup yields CDR1 GTSNPN and CDR2 SVGIG (reference sequence). The CDR3 sequence: CAWSPNAYNEQFF. The CDR3 DNA reads TGTGCCTGGAGCCCCAATGCCTACAATGAGCAGTTCTTC.

This chain uses TRBV5-4 with TRBJ1-3, with D unclear. The CDR3 is made up of 16 amino acids. Trimming shortened V by 4 bases and J by 0 bases, and 14 bases separated the two germline ends. CDR1 is SGHNT and CDR2 is YYREEE in the germline V gene (reference sequence). CDR3 residues: CASSPTASNSGNTIYF. In DNA, the CDR3 is TGTGCCAGCAGCCCAACAGCCTCCAACTCTGGAAACACCATATATTTT.

This chain joins TRBV10-3 and TRBJ1-5; 8 positions match TRBD1. This CDR3 is built from 15 residues. Germline V gives CDR1 ENHRY, CDR2 SYGVKD. Trimming took 3 bases from V and 7 from J; bases not matched to a gene: 8. The CDR3 nucleotides are TGTGCCATCAGTGAACTGGCAGGGGGCCGGCAGCCCCAGCATTTT. Amino acid sequence: CAISELAGGRQPQHF.

The chain joins TRBV19 to TRBJ1-1, with no clear D. V lost 11 bases to trimming and J lost 0 bases, with 10 bases between them. The CDR3 has 12 amino acids. Germline assignment: CDR1 LNHDA and CDR2 SQIVND (reference sequence). The CDR3, as DNA: TGTGCCTGTATTAACATGAACACTGAAGCTTTCTTT. Translating gives CACINMNTEAFF.

The chain is built from TRBV7-8 and TRBJ1-6; the D gene is possibly TRBD1 (5 bases). Trimming pared 0 bases from V and 7 bases from J, leaving 13 bases between. The germline CDR1 and CDR2 sequences are SGHVS and FQNEAQ. The CDR3 runs to 16 residues. CDR3 in DNA: TGTGCCAGCAGCTTAGCAGCAGGGTTTTTCAATTCACCCCTCCACTTT. Its translation is CASSLAAGFFNSPLHF. Full variable domain (outside the CDR3, taken from reference TRBV7-8 and TRBJ1-6): GAGVSQSPRYKVAKRGQDVALRCDPISGHVSLFWYQQALGQGPEFLTYFQNEAQLDKSGLPSDRFFAERPEGSVSTLKIQRTQQEDSAVYLCASSLAAGFFNSPLHFGNGTRLTVT.

For the CDR3, the DNA is TGTGCCAGCTCACTAAGTGGGGGGAGCCTGTTTTTT. It translates to CASSLSGGSLFF. V usage is TRBV18 and J usage is TRBJ1-4; tentatively, D is TRBD1 (5 bases). V was trimmed by 4 bases and J by 14 bases, leaving 14 bases between them. CDR3 length: 12 residues. Germline CDR1 and CDR2: KGHSH and LQKENI.

Concerning this clone itself: At one of its ends the junction is not consistent with the germline gene, which may arise from a read error. This rearrangement joins TRBV7-2 to TRBJ2-7, with 11 bases lining up with TRBD1. The germline V gene has CDR1 SGHTA and CDR2 FQGNSA. The CDR3 covers 13 residues. For the CDR3, the DNA is TGTGCCAGCAGTGGACAGGGGGCAGGCGGGAACTTCTTC. The encoded protein is CASSGQGAGGNFF.

The CDR3 bases are TGTGCCAGCAGCTTATCGTTTGAGACCCAGTACTTC. This encodes CASSLSFETQYF. The J gene is TRBJ2-5, the V gene TRBV11-2; D ambiguous. Germline V gives CDR1 SGHAT, CDR2 FQNNGV. Between the trimmed V and J ends, which lost 2 bases and 5 bases, there was a span of 6 bases. The CDR3 runs 12 residues.

The V call is TRBV9, the J call TRBJ2-5; 7 bases match TRBD1. The CDR3 sequence is 18 residues long. Germline-derived CDR1 and CDR2 are SGDLS and YYNGEE. The trim removed 4 bases at V and 4 bases at J, leaving 19 bases unmatched. CDR3 loop: CASSPQAPSAGGGETQYF. The CDR3 DNA is TGTGCCAGCAGCCCCCAGGCCCCCTCGGCAGGGGGTGGAGAGACCCAGTACTTC. The whole variable domain, remainder taken from reference TRBV9 and TRBJ2-5, is DSGVTQTPKHLITATGQRVTLRCSPRSGDLSVYWYQQSLDQGLQFLIQYYNGEERAKGNILERFSAQQFPDLHSELNLSSLELGDSALYFCASSPQAPSAGGGETQYFGPGTRLLVL.

The V gene is TRBV19, the J gene TRBJ2-7, with 9 bases aligning to TRBD1. Germline CDR1 reads LNHDA; CDR2 reads SQIVND (reference sequence). The J segment lost 5 bases and the V segment lost 6 bases, leaving 5 bases of the junction unmatched. The length of the CDR3 is 13 residues. DNA of the CDR3: TGTGCCAGTAGAGGGACAGGGTTCGACGAGCAGTACTTC. It specifies CASRGTGFDEQYF.

The rearrangement joins TRBV2 to TRBJ2-2; the D gene is possibly TRBD1 (6 bases). This CDR3 contains 14 residues. Looked up from germline, CDR1 is SNHLY and CDR2 is FYNNEI. V gave up 5 bases and J gave up 4 bases, with 11 bases separating them. The CDR3 DNA sequence: TGTGCCAGCAGTAGTAGGACAGCCACCGGGGAGCTGTTTTTT. Encoded protein: CASSSRTATGELFF.

The gene calls are TRBV5-4 and TRBJ1-5, with D possibly matching TRBD1 (6 bases). Germline V gene sequence: CDR1 SGHNT, CDR2 YYREEE (reference sequence). This CDR3 has 15 residues. V dropped 4 bases and J dropped 1 base, with 12 bases sitting between them. DNA of the CDR3: TGTGCCAGCAGCGCCGATGGACAGAGCAATCAGCCCCAGCATTTT. It yields the protein CASSADGQSNQPQHF.

This sequence joins TRBV18 and TRBJ2-3; the match to TRBD2 covers 10 bases. Trimming removed 5 bases from V and 4 bases from J; junction bases left unmatched: 3. CDR1 is KGHSH and CDR2 is LQKENI in the germline V gene. This CDR3 spans 14 amino acids. CDR3 amino acids: CASSASGGPDTQYF. CDR3 sequence (DNA): TGTGCCAGCTCAGCTAGCGGGGGCCCAGATACGCAGTATTTT.

The rearrangement joins TRBV19 to TRBJ1-2, with TRBD1 matching 7 bases. CDR3 length equals 18 residues. From germline, CDR1 is LNHDA and CDR2 SQIVND (reference sequence). Trimming at V came to 5 bases and at J to 4 bases, leaving 19 bases not matched to a gene. The DNA of the CDR3 is TGTGCCAGTAGTGTAGCCGGGACAGACAAGATTGATAGCTATGGCTACACCTTC. This codes for CASSVAGTDKIDSYGYTF.